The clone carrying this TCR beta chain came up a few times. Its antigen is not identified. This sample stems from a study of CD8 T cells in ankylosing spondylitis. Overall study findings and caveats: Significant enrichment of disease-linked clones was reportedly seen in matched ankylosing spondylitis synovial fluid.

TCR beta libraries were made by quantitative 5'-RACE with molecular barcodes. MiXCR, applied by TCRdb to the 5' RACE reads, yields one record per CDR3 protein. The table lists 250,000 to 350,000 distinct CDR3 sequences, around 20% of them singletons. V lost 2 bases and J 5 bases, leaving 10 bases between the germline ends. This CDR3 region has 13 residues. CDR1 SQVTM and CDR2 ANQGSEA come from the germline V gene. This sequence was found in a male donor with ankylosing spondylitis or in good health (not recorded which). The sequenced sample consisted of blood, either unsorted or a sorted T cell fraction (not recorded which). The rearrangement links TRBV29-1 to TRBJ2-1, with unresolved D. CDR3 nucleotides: TGCAGCGTTGAATCGGCAGGCCACAATGAGCAGTTCTTC. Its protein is CSVESAGHNEQFF.